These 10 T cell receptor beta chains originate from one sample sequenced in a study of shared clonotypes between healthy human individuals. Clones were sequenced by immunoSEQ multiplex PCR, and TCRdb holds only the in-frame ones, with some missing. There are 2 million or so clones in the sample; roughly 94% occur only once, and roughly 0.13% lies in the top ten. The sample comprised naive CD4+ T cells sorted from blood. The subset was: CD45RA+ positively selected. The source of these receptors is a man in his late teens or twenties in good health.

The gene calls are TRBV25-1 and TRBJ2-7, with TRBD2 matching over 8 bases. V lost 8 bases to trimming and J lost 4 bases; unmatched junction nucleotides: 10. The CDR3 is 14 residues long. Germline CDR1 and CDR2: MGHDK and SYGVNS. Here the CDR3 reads CASRSDSGRYEQYF. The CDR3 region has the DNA TGTGCCAGCCGAAGCGACAGCGGGAGATACGAGCAGTACTTC.

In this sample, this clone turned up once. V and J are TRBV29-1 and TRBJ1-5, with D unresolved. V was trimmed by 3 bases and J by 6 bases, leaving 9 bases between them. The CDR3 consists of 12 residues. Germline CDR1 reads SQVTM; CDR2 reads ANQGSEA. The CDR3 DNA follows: TGCAGCGTTGAGAGGTGGACTCAGCCCCAGCATTTT. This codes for CSVERWTQPQHF.

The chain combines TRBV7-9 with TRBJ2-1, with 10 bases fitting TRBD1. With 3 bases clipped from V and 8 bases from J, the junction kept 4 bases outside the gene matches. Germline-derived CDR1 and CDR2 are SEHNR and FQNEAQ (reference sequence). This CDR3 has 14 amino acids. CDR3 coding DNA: TGTGCCAGCAGCTTGGACAGGGGGGAGGATGAGCAGTTCTTC. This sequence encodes CASSLDRGEDEQFF.

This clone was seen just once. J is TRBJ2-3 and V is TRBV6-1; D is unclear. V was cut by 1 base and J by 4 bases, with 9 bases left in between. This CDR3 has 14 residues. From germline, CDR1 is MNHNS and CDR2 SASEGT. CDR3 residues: CASSEEELADTQYF. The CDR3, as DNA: TGTGCCAGCAGTGAAGAGGAACTTGCAGATACGCAGTATTTT.

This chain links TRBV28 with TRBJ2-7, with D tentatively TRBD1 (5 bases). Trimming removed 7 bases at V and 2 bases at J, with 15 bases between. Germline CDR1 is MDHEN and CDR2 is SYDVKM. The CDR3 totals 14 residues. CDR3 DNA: TGTGCCAGCAAATCGACAGTCGGAGCCTACGAGCAGTACTTC. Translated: CASKSTVGAYEQYF.

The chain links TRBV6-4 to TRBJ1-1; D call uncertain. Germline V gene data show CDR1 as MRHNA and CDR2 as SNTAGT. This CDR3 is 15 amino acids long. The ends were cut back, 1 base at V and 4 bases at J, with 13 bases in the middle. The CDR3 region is CASSDYPRGGTEAFF. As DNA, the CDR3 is TGTGCCAGCAGTGACTACCCCCGGGGAGGCACTGAAGCTTTCTTT.

Here the CDR3 reads CASSSSGQRASNQPQHF. DNA of the CDR3: TGTGCCAGCAGTTCGAGCGGACAGAGGGCCAGCAATCAGCCCCAGCATTTT. The genes are TRBV28 and TRBJ1-5, with D maybe TRBD1 (6 bases). The CDR3 totals 17 residues. Trimming took 4 bases from V and 1 from J, leaving 17 bases between them. Per the germline V gene, CDR1 is MDHEN and CDR2 is SYDVKM.

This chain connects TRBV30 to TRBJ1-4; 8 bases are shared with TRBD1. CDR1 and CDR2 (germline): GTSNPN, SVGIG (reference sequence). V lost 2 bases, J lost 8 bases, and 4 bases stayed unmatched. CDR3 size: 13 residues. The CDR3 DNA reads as TGTGCCTGGAGTACAGGGGGGGTCGAAAAACTGTTTTTT. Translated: CAWSTGGVEKLFF.

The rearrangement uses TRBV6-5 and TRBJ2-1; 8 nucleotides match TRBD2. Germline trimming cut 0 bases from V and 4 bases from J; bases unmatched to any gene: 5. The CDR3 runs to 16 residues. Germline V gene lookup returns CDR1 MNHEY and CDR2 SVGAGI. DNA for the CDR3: TGTGCCAGCAGTTACTCGATAGCGGGGTTGTACAATGAGCAGTTCTTC. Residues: CASSYSIAGLYNEQFF.

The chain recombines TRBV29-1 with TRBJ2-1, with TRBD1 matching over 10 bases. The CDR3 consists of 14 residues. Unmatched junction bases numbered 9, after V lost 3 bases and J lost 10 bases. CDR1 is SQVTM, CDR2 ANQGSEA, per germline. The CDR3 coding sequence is TGCAGCGTTGAGACAGGGACAGGGGCGGGGGAGCAGTTCTTC. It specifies CSVETGTGAGEQFF.